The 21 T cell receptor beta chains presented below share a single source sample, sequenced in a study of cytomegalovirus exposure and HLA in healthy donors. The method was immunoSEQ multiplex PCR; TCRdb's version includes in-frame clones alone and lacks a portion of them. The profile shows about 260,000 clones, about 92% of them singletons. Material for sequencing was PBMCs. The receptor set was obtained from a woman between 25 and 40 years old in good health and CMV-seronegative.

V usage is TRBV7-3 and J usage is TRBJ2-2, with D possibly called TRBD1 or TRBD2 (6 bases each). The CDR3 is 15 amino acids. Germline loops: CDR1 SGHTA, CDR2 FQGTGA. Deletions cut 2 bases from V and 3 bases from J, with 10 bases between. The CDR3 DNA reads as TGTGCCAGCAGCTTAGAGGGGGGCTACACCGGGGAGCTGTTTTTT. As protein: CASSLEGGYTGELFF.

The CDR3 region has the DNA TGTGCCAGCACCCCAGCGGGGGGCCTATCCGATTTCGATGAGCAGTTCTTC. Amino acid sequence: CASTPAGGLSDFDEQFF. V is TRBV27 and J is TRBJ2-1, with TRBD2 matching over 9 bases. Trimming cost V 7 bases and J 8 bases; bases outside gene matches: 18. CDR3 length: 17 residues. Germline CDR1 is MNHEY and CDR2 is SMNVEV (reference sequence).

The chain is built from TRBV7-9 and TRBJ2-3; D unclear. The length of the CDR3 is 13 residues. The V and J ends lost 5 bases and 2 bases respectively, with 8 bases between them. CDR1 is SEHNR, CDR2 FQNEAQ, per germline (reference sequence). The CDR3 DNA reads TGTGCCAGCAGCGCCCCAAACACAGATACGCAGTATTTT. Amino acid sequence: CASSAPNTDTQYF.

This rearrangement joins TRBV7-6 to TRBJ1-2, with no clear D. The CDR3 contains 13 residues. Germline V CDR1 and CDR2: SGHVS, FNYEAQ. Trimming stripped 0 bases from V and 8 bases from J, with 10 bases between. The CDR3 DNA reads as TGTGCCAGCAGCTTAGCAGGGCTCGGAGGCTACACCTTC. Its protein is CASSLAGLGGYTF.

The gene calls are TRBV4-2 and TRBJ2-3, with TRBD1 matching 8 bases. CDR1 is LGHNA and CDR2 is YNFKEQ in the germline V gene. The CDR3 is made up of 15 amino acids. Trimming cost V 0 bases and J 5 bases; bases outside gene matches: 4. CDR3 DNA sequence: TGTGCCAGCAGCCAAGACCAGGGGGCGAGAGATACGCAGTATTTT. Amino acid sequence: CASSQDQGARDTQYF.

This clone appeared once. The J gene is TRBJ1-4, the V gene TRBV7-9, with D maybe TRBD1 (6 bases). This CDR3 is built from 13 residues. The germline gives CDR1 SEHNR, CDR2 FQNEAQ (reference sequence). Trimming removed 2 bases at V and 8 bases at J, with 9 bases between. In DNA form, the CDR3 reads TGTGCCAGCAGCTTACGGACAGTGGAAAAACTGTTTTTT. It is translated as CASSLRTVEKLFF.

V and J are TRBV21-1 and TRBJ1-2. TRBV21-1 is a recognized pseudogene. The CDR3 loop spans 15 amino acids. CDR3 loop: CASSKGSSRIYGYTF. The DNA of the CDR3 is TGTGCCAGCAGCAAAGGCTCCTCGAGGATCTATGGCTACACCTTC.

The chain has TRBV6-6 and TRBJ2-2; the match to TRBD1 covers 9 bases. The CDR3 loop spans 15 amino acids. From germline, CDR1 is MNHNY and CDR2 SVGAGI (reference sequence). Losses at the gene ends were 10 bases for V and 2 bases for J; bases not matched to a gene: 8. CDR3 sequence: CATYNRGPNTGELFF. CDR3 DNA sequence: TGTGCCACCTACAACAGGGGGCCAAACACCGGGGAGCTGTTTTTT.

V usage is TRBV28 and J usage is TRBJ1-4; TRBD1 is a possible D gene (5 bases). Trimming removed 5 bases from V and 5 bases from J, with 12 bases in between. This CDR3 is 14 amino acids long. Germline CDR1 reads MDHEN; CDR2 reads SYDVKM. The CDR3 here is CASSPQGYNEKLFF. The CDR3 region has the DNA TGTGCCAGCAGTCCCCAGGGCTACAATGAAAAACTGTTTTTT. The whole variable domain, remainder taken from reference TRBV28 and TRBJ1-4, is DVKVTQSSRYLVKRTGEKVFLECVQDMDHENMFWYRQDPGLGLRLIYFSYDVKMKEKGDIPEGYSVSREKKERFSLILESASTNQTSMYLCASSPQGYNEKLFFGSGTQLSVL.

The CDR3 DNA sequence: TGCGCCAGCAGCCAAAGCTACAGGGTAATCGGTACTGAAGCTTTCTTT. It codes for CASSQSYRVIGTEAFF. The chain links TRBV4-3 to TRBJ1-1; weak D call: TRBD1 (6 bases). Trimming pared 2 bases from V and 5 bases from J, leaving 18 bases between. The CDR3 sequence is 16 residues long. From germline, CDR1 is LGHNA and CDR2 YSLEER.

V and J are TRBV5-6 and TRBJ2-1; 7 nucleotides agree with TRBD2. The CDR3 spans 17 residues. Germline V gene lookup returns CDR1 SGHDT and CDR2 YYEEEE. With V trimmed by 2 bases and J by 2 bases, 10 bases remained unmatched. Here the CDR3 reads CASSFSPSGPAYNEQFF. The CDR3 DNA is TGTGCCAGCAGCTTTTCCCCTAGCGGCCCAGCCTACAATGAGCAGTTCTTC.

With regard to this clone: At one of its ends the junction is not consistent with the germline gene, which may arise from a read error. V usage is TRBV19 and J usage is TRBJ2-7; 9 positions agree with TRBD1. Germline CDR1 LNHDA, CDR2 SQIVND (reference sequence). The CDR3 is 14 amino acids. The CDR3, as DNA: TGTGCCAGTAGTATGGGACAGGGCGGTTACGGGCAGTACTTC. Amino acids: CASSMGQGGYGQYF.

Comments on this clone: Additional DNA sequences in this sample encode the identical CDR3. The CDR3 nucleotides are TGTGCCAGCAGCTTAGCGCGGGACTCCTCCTACGAGCAGTACTTC. Protein: CASSLARDSSYEQYF. The chain is built from TRBV7-6 and TRBJ2-7, with D possibly being TRBD2 (6 bases). CDR1 is SGHVS, CDR2 FNYEAQ, per germline. V gave up 0 bases and J gave up 0 bases, with 9 bases separating them. The CDR3 totals 15 residues.

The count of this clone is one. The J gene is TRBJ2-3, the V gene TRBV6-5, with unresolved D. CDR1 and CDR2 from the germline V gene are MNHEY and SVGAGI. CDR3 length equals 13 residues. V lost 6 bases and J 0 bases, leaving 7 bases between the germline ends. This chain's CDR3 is CASSPLSTDTQYF. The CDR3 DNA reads TGTGCCAGCAGCCCTCTAAGCACAGATACGCAGTATTTT.

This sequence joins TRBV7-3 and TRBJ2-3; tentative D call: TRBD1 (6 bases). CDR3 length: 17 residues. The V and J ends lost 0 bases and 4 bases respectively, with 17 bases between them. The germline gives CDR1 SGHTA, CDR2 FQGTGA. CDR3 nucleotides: TGTGCCAGCAGCTTAACGTTGCGAGGGGGATTTTCAGATACGCAGTATTTT. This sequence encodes CASSLTLRGGFSDTQYF.

The CDR3: CASSLGGSDEQFF. The CDR3 nucleotides read TGTGCCAGCAGCTTGGGGGGGTCGGATGAGCAGTTCTTC. V is TRBV5-6 and J is TRBJ2-1; possibly TRBD1 or TRBD2 for D (5 bases each). The V gene lost 0 bases and the J gene lost 8 bases, with 9 bases spanning the gap. CDR3 size: 13 residues. Germline values: CDR1 SGHDT, CDR2 YYEEEE.

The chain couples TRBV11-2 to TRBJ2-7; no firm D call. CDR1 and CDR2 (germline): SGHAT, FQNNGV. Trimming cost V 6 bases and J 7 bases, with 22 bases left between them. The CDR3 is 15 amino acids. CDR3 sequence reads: CASRSPRTRLGEQYF. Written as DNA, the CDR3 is TGTGCCAGCAGGTCTCCTCGGACCCGCCTTGGAGAGCAGTACTTC.

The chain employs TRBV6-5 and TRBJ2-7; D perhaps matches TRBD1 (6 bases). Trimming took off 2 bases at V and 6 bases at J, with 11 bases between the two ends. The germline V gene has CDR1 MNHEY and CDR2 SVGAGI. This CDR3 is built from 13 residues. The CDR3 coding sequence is TGTGCCAGCAGTTACGACAGGATGGCCGAGCAGTACTTC. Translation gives CASSYDRMAEQYF.

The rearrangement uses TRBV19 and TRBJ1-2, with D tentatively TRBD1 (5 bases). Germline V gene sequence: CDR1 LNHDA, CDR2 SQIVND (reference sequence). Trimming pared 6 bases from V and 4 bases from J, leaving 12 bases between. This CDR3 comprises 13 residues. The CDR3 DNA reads TGTGCCAGTAGGCGGGGCCCCAGCTATGGCTACACCTTC. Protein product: CASRRGPSYGYTF.

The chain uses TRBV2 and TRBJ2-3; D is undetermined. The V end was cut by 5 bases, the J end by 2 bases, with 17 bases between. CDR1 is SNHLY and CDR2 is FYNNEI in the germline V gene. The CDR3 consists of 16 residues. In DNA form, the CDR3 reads TGTGCCAGCAGTCTCGGTGGATTCGAAAACACAGATACGCAGTATTTT. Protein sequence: CASSLGGFENTDTQYF.

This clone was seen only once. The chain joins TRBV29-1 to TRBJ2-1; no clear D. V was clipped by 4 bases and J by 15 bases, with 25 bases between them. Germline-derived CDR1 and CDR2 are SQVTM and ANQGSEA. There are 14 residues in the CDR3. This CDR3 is CSVVEERGRSSPFF. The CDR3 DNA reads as TGCAGCGTTGTTGAGGAGCGCGGCCGATCATCTCCGTTCTTC.